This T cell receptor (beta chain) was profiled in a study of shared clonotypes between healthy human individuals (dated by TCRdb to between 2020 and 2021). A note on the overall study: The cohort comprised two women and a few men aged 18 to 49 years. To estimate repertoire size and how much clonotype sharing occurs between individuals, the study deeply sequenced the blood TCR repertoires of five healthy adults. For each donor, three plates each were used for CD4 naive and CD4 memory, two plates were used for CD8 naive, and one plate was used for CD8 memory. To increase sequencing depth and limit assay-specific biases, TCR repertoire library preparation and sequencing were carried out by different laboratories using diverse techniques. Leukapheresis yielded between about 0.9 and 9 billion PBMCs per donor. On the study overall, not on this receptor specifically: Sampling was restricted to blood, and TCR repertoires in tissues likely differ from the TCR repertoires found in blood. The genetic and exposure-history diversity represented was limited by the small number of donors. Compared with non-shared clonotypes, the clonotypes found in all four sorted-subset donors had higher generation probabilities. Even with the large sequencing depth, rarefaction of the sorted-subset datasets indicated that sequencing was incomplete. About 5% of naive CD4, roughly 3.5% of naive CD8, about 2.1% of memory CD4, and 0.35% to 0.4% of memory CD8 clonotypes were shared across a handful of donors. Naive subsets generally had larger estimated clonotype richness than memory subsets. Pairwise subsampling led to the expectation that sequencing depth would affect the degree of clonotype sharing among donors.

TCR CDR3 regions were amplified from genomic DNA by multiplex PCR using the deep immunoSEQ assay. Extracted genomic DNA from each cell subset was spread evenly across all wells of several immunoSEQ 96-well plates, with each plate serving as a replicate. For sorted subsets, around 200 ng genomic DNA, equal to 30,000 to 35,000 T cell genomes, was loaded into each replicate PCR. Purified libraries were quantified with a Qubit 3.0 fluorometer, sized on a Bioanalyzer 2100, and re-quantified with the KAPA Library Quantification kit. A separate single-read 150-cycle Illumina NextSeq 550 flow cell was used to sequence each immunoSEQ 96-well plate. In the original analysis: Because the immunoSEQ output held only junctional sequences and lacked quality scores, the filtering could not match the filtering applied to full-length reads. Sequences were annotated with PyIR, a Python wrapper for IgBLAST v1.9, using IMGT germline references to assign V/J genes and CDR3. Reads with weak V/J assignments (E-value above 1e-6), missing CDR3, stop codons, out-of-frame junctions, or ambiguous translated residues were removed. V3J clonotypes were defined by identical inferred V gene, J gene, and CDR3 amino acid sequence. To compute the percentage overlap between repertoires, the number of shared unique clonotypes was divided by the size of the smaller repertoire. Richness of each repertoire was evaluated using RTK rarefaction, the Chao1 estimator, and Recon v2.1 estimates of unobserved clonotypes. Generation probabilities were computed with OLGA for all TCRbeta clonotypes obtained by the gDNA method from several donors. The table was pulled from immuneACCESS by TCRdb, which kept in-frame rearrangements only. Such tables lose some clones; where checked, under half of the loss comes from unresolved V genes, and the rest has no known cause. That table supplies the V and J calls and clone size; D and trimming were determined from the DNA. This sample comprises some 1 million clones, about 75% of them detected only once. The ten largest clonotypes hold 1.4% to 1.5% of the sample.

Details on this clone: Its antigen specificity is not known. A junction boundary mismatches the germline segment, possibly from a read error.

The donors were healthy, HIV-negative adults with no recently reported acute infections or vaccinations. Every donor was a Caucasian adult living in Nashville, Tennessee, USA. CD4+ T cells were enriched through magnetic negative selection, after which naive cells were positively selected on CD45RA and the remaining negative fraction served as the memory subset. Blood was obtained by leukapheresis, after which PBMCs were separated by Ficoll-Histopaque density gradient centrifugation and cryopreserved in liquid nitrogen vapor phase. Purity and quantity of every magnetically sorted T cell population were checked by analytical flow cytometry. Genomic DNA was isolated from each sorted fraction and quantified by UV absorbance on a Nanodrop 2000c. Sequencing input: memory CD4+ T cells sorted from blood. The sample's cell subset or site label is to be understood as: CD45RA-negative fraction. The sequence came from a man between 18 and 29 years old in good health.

The bases are TGTGCTAGCAGCTTAGCGGAAGCGAGCAATGAGCAGTTCTTC. Its translation reads: CASSLAEASNEQFF. The chain is encoded by TRBV7-7 joined to TRBJ2-1, with a tentative D gene TRBD2 over 6 matching bases. The CDR3, cysteine through phenylalanine, is 14 amino acids long. Only the CDR3 DNA stays, 42 bases, in frame from base 1. From the germline V gene (reference sequence), CDR1 is SSHAT and CDR2 is FNYEAQ.